This paragraph covers one T cell receptor (beta chain) sequence. The antigen remains unidentified. TCRdb's copy holds only in-frame clones and misses some; the assay was immunoSEQ multiplex PCR. The data contain around 95,000 clones, roughly 85% of them singletons. This CDR3 has 15 residues. The germline CDR1 and CDR2 sequences are MRHNA and SNTAGT. Losses at the gene ends were 7 bases for V and 0 bases for J; bases not matched to a gene: 4. This sample stems from a study of cytomegalovirus exposure and HLA in healthy donors. The overall study: The same platform used for the 650 to 850 first-cohort repertoires was also used for the roughly 130 validation repertoires, as a later analysis reported. General study findings and limits: Specificity for CMV antigens was confirmed in vitro for three of the CMV-associated chains.

The donors were part of the approximately 130-subject validation cohort, which stood apart from the roughly 670-subject first cohort. The chain links TRBV6-4 to TRBJ2-3, with 10 bases matching TRBD2. The TCR was taken from a man between 18 and 29 years old in good health and CMV-seropositive. The sequencing input was PBMCs. The CDR3 region is CASMETSGSTDTQYF. The CDR3 DNA follows: TGTGCCAGCATGGAGACTAGCGGGAGCACAGATACGCAGTATTTT.